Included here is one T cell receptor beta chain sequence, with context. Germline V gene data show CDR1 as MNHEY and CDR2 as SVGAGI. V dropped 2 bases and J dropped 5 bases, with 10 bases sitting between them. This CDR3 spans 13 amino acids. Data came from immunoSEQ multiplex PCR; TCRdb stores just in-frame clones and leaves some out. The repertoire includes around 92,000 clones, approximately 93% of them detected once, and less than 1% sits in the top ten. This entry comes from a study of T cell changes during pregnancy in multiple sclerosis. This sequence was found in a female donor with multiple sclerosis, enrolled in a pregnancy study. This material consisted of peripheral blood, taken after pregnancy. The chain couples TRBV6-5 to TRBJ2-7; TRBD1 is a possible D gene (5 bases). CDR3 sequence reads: CASSYLQGNEQYF. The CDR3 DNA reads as TGTGCCAGCAGTTACCTCCAGGGAAACGAGCAGTACTTC.